The clone carrying this T cell receptor beta chain occurred a few times. The antigen remains unidentified. This sample was included in a study of beta chain features in type 1 diabetes. Study results and caveats: An over-representation of cells with high TCR expression could result from cDNA sequencing. Shorter TCRB CDR3s, moderately but significantly so, were found in Type 1 diabetes patients in all four CD4+ subsets.

This CDR3 contains 16 residues. Germline V gene sequence: CDR1 KGHSH, CDR2 LQKENI. With 3 bases removed from V and 0 bases from J, the gap between germline ends came to 14 bases. Expressed TCRB transcripts were sequenced, since all the RNA that had been isolated was reverse transcribed. Assay: immunoSEQ multiplex PCR; the TCRdb copy retains only in-frame clones and omits some. The profile covers over 200,000 clones, with about 11% appearing a single time and around 0.017% taken by the ten largest. The chain couples TRBV18 to TRBJ1-1, with a weak D call TRBD1 (6 bases). This TCR came from a man aged 25 to 40 with type 1 diabetes. Sequencing was carried out using naive CD4+ T cells from blood. CDR3: CASSPWDIALNTEAFF. Written as DNA, the CDR3 is TGTGCCAGCTCACCGTGGGACATAGCCTTGAACACTGAAGCTTTCTTT.